Given below is one T cell receptor (beta chain) in context. What it binds is not known. A single record per CDR3 protein comes from TCRdb applying MiXCR to the 5' RACE reads. The table includes hundreds of thousands of distinct CDR3 sequences, 7.5% to 9.5% detected once. This sample was taken from a study of identical twins. Overall study findings and caveats: Models predicted less out-of-frame TCR alpha sharing in monozygotic twins than was found. Conclusions relied on cross-sectional statistical analysis, not following the same donors.

The CDR3 sequence is 14 residues long. CDR1 is SNHLY, CDR2 FYNNEI, per germline. V was shortened by 3 bases and J by 4 bases, with 13 bases between the two germline ends. The same sample was also used in a study of yellow fever vaccine responses in identical twins. Per that paper: Vaccine T cell responses of twins reportedly seemed partly convergent and partly personalized.

The receptor comes from a young woman in good health. Source material: CD8+ T cells sorted from blood. This chain links TRBV2 with TRBJ2-7, with a weak D call TRBD1 (5 bases). This chain's CDR3 is CASSEDTWFYEQYF. The CDR3 DNA sequence: TGTGCCAGCAGTGAGGACACTTGGTTTTACGAGCAGTACTTC.